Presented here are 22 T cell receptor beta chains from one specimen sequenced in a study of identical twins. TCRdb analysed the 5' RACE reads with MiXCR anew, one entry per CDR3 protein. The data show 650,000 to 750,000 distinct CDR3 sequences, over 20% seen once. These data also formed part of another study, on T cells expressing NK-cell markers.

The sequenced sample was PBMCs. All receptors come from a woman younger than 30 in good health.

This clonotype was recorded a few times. The CDR3 DNA reads TGTGCCAGCAGTTACTCGCGGCAGGGAAGAGAAAAACTGTTTTTT. The encoded protein is CASSYSRQGREKLFF. This chain links TRBV6-5 with TRBJ1-4; the D gene is possibly TRBD1 (5 bases). CDR1 is MNHEY, CDR2 SVGAGI, per germline. The CDR3 extends over 15 amino acids. V lost 0 bases and J 8 bases, leaving 13 bases between the germline ends.

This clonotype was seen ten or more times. The CDR3 here is CASSQVDSEAFF. The CDR3 nucleotides read TGTGCCAGCAGCCAAGTGGACAGTGAAGCTTTCTTT. V gene TRBV7-8 combines with J gene TRBJ1-1, with D perhaps TRBD1 (6 bases). Germline CDR1 is SGHVS and CDR2 is FQNEAQ. This CDR3 is 12 amino acids long. The V and J ends lost 5 bases and 7 bases respectively, with 11 bases between them.

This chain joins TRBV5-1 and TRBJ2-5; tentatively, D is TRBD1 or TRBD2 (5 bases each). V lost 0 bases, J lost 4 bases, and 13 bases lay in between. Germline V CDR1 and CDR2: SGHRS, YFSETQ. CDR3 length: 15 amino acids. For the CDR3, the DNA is TGCGCCAGCAGCTTGGCAGGGCGGGCAGGAGAGACCCAGTACTTC. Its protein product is CASSLAGRAGETQYF.

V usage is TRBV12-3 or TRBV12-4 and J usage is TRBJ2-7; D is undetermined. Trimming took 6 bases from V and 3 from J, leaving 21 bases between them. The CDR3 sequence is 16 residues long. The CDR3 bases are TGTGCCAGCAGCCCCCGAGTTCGGGCGATCTTCTACGAGCAGTACTTC. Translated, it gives CASSPRVRAIFYEQYF.

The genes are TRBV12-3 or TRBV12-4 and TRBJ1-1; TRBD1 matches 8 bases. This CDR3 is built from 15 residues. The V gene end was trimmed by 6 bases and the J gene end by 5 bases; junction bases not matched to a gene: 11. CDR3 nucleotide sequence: TGTGCCAGCAGCCGCGATCGCAGGGGGCGGACTGAAGCTTTCTTT. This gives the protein CASSRDRRGRTEAFF.

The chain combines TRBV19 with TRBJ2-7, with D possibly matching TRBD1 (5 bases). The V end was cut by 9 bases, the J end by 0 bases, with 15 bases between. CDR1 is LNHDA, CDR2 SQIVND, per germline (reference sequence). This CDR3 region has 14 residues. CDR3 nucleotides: TGTGCCAGCGGCGTGACAGCGAACTCCTACGAGCAGTACTTC. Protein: CASGVTANSYEQYF.

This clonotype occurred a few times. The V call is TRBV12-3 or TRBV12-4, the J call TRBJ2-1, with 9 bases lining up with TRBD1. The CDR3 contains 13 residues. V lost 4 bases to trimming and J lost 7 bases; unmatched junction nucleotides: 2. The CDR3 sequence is CASSYGQGNEQFF. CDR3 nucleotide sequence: TGTGCCAGCAGTTACGGACAGGGGAATGAGCAGTTCTTC.

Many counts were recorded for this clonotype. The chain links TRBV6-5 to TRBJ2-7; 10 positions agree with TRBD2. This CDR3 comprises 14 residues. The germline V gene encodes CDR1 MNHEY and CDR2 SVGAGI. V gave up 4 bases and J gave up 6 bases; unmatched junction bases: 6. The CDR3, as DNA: TGTGCCAGCAGTTTCCGGACTAGCGGCGGCGAGCAGTACTTC. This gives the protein CASSFRTSGGEQYF.

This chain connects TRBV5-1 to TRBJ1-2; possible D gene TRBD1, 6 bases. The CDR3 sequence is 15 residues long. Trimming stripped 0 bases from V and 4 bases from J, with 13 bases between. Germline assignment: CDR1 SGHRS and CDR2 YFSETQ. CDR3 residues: CASSLATGAGYGYTF. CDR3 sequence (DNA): TGCGCCAGCAGCTTGGCCACGGGGGCCGGCTATGGCTACACCTTC.

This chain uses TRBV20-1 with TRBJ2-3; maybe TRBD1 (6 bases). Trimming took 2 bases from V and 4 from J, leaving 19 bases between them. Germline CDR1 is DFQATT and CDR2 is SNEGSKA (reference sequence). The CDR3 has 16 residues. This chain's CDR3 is CSARPNRQHRADTQYF. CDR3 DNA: TGCAGTGCTAGACCGAATCGACAGCACAGGGCAGATACGCAGTATTTT.

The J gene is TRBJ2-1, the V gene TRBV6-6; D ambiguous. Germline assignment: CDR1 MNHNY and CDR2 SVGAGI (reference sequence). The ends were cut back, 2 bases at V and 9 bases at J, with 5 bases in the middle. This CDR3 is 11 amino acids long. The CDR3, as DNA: TGTGCCAGCAGTTACACTTCTGAGCAGTTCTTC. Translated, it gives CASSYTSEQFF.

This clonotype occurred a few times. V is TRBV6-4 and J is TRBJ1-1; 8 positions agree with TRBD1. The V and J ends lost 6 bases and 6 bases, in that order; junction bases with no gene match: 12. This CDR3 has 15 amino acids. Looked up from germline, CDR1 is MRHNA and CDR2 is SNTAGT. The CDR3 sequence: CASRTGVRNSAEAFF. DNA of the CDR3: TGTGCCAGCAGGACAGGGGTTCGGAATAGCGCTGAAGCTTTCTTT.

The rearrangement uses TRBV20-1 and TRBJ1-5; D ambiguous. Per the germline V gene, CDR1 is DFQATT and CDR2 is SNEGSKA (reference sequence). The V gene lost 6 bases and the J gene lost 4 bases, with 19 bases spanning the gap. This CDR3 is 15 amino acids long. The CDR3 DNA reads TGCAGTGCCCCTTTGGGCGGAAACGTGAATCAGCCCCAGCATTTT. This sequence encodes CSAPLGGNVNQPQHF.

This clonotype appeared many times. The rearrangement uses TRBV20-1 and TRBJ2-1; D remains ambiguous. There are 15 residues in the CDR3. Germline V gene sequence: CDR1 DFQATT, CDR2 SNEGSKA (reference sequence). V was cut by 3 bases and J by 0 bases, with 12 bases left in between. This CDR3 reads CSASTGVSSYNEQFF. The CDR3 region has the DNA TGCAGTGCTAGCACCGGTGTGAGCTCCTACAATGAGCAGTTCTTC.

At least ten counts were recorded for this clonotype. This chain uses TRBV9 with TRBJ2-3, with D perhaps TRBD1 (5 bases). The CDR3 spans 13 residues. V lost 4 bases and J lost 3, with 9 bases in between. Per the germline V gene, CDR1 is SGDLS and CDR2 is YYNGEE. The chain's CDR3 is CASSWQGTDTQYF. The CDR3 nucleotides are TGTGCCAGCAGCTGGCAGGGTACAGATACGCAGTATTTT.

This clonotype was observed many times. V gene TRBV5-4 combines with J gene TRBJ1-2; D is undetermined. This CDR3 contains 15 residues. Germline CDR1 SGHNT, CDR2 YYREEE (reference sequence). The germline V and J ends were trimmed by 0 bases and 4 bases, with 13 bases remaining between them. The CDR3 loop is CASSLADDRLYGYTF. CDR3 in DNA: TGTGCCAGCAGCTTGGCCGACGACCGGCTCTATGGCTACACCTTC. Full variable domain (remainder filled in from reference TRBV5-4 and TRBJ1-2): ETGVTQSPTHLIKTRGQQVTLRCSSQSGHNTVSWYQQALGQGPQFIFQYYREEENGRGNFPPRFSGLQFPNYSSELNVNALELDDSALYLCASSLADDRLYGYTFGSGTRLTVV.

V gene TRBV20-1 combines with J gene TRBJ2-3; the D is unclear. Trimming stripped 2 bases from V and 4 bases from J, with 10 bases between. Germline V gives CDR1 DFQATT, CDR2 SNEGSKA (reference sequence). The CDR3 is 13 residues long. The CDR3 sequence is CSARRSKADTQYF. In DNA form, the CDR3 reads TGCAGTGCTAGACGTAGCAAGGCAGATACGCAGTATTTT.

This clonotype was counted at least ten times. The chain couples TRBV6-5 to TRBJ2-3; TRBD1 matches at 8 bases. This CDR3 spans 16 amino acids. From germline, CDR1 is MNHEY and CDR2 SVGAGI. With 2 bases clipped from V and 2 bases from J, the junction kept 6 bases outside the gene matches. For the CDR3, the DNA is TGTGCCAGCAGTTACACAGGGACAGGTTACACAGATACGCAGTATTTT. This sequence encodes CASSYTGTGYTDTQYF.

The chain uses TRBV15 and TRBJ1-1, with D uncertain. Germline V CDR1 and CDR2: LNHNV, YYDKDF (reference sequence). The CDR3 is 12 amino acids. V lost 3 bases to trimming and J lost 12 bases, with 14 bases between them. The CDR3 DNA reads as TGTGCCACCAGCAGGGAGACATTGAGTCCTTTCTTT. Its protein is CATSRETLSPFF.

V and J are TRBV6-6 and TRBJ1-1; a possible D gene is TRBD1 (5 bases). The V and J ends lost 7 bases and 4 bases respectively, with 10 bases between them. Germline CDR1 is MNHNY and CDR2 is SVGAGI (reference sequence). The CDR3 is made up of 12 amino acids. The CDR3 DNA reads TGTGCCAGCACCTGGGGGAGCACTGAAGCTTTCTTT. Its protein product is CASTWGSTEAFF.

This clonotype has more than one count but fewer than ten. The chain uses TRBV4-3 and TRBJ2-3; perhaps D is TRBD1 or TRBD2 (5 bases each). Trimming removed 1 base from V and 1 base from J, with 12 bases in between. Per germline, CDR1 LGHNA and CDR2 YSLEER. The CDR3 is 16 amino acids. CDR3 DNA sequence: TGCGCCAGCAGCCAAGTGGGTATGGGGGGCACAGATACGCAGTATTTT. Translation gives CASSQVGMGGTDTQYF.

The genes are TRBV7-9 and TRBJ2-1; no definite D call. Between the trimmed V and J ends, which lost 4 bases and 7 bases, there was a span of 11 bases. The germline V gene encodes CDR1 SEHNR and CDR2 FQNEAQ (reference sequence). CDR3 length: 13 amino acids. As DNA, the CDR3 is TGTGCCAGCAGCTCTAAGACTCTGAATGAGCAGTTCTTC. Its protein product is CASSSKTLNEQFF.